These 7 T cell receptor beta chains were all obtained from the same sample, sequenced in a study of blood T cell repertoires in COVID-19. Clones were sequenced by immunoSEQ multiplex PCR, and TCRdb holds only the in-frame ones, with some missing. The data hold about 290,000 clones, with around 90% observed a single time. Sequenced: PBMCs or T cells enriched from blood (not recorded which). The receptor set was obtained from a woman aged 40 to 49 who had recovered from COVID-19.

This clone was seen just once. V is TRBV7-2 and J is TRBJ2-1, with a weak D call TRBD2 (6 bases). CDR3 size: 16 residues. CDR1 is SGHTA, CDR2 FQGNSA, per germline. The V end was cut by 1 base, the J end by 4 bases, with 14 bases between. Here the CDR3 DNA reads TGTGCCAGCAGCTTAGTATGGGGGGTTATTTACAATGAGCAGTTCTTC. This sequence encodes CASSLVWGVIYNEQFF.

The rearrangement links TRBV7-2 to TRBJ1-3, with TRBD1 as a possible D gene (6 bases). V was pared by 5 bases and J by 4 bases, with 15 bases between. Germline CDR1 is SGHTA and CDR2 is FQGNSA. The CDR3 is 15 amino acids. DNA of the CDR3: TGTGCCAGCAGCCCGGACAGAAATCGGGGAAACACCATATATTTT. Translated: CASSPDRNRGNTIYF.

This rearrangement joins TRBV7-9 to TRBJ1-3; the D gene is possibly TRBD1 (6 bases). V lost 4 bases to trimming and J lost 0 bases, with 13 bases between them. In germline, CDR1 is SEHNR, CDR2 FQNEAQ (reference sequence). The CDR3 is made up of 16 amino acids. The CDR3, as DNA: TGTGCCAGCAGCTGGCTGCAGGACAGCTCTGGAAACACCATATATTTT. Residues: CASSWLQDSSGNTIYF. Full variable domain (outside the CDR3, taken from reference TRBV7-9 and TRBJ1-3): DTGVSQNPRHKITKRGQNVTFRCDPISEHNRLYWYRQTLGQGPEFLTYFQNEAQLEKSRLLSDRFSAERPKGSFSTLEIQRTEQGDSAMYLCASSWLQDSSGNTIYFGEGSWLTVV.

There are a few counts of this clone. The rearrangement joins TRBV14 to TRBJ1-3; the D is unclear. V lost 0 bases and J 10 bases, leaving 7 bases between the germline ends. CDR3 length equals 12 residues. Germline CDR1 SGHDN, CDR2 FVKESK. The CDR3 is CASSQDIRTIYF. CDR3 coding DNA: TGTGCCAGCAGCCAAGATATCCGGACCATATATTTT.

This clone was observed a few times. The chain uses TRBV9 and TRBJ2-7, with TRBD1 matching over 8 bases. J gave up 4 bases and V 3 bases, and 3 bases lay outside the gene matches. The CDR3 loop spans 13 amino acids. The V gene's germline CDR1 is SGDLS and CDR2 YYNGEE. The CDR3 sequence is CASSARQGYEQYF. The CDR3 region has the DNA TGTGCCAGCAGCGCAAGACAGGGGTACGAGCAGTACTTC.

The V gene is TRBV19, the J gene TRBJ1-2; the match to TRBD1 covers 9 bases. V dropped 7 bases and J dropped 9; count of bases not matched to a gene: 6. CDR3 size: 12 residues. CDR1 and CDR2 (germline): LNHDA, SQIVND (reference sequence). The CDR3 nucleotides are TGTGCCAGTACCCCGGGACAGGGCAGCTACACCTTC. It encodes CASTPGQGSYTF.

The V and J genes are TRBV2 and TRBJ1-4; TRBD1 is a possible D gene (6 bases). V gave up 10 bases and J gave up 5 bases, with 20 bases separating them. Germline V gene sequence: CDR1 SNHLY, CDR2 FYNNEI. The CDR3 spans 15 residues. DNA for the CDR3: TGTGCCACCAAATCCCCAGGGGTAACAAATGAAAAACTGTTTTTT. It translates to CATKSPGVTNEKLFF.